This T cell receptor beta chain was documented in a study of T-cell memory formation after mild COVID-19. As concerns this clonotype: Antigen specificity is unknown.

Study findings and constraints: Pre-infection memory contained some responding clones, which suggested that cross-reactive memory had joined. Balance between CD4 and CD8 was seen in clones contracting day 15 to 85, and a CD4+ lean was seen in later expanders.

TCRdb re-analysed the 5' RACE reads in MiXCR, keeping a single row per CDR3 protein. The sample records hundreds of thousands of distinct CDR3 sequences, roughly 20% being singletons. Sequencing was done on a sample of PBMCs or a T cell subset sorted from them (not recorded which). This TCR came from an adult woman who had mild COVID-19 (a few samples of this study predate the infection). Cell type and time point are not known.

The CDR3 is CASSTNREAASGEQYF. The CDR3, as DNA: TGCGCCAGCAGCACGAACCGGGAGGCGGCCTCCGGTGAGCAGTACTTC. The V gene is TRBV5-1, the J gene TRBJ2-7, with TRBD2 matching 7 bases. There are 16 residues in the CDR3. Per germline, CDR1 SGHRS and CDR2 YFSETQ. J was trimmed by 7 bases and V by 4 bases; bases with no gene match: 17. Supplemented by reference TRBV5-1 and TRBJ2-7, the full variable domain reads KAGVTQTPRYLIKTRGQQVTLSCSPISGHRSVSWYQQTPGQGLQFLFEYFSETQRNKGNFPGRFSGRQFSNSRSEMNVSTLELGDSALYLCASSTNREAASGEQYFGPGTRLTVT.